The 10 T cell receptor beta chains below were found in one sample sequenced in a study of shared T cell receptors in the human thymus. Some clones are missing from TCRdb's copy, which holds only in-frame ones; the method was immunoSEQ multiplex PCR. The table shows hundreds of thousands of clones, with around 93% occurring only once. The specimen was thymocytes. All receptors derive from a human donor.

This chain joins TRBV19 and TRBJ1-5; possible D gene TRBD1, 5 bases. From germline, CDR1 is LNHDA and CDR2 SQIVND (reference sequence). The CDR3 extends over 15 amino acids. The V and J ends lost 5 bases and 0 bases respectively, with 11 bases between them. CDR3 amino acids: CASSVGRDSNQPQHF. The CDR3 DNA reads TGTGCCAGTAGTGTGGGACGGGATAGCAATCAGCCCCAGCATTTT.

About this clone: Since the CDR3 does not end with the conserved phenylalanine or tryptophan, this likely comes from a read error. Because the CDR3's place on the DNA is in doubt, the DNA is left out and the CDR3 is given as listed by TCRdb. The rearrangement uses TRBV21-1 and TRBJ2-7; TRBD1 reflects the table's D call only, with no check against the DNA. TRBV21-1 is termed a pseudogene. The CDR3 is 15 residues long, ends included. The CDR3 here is CASSKMKVGLLGQGN.

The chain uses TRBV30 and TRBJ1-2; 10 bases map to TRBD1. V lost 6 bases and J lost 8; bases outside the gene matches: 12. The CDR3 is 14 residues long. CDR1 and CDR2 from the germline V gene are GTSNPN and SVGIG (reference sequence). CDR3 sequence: CACRRDRGRGGYTF. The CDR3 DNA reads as TGTGCCTGCCGACGGGACAGGGGAAGGGGCGGCTACACCTTC.

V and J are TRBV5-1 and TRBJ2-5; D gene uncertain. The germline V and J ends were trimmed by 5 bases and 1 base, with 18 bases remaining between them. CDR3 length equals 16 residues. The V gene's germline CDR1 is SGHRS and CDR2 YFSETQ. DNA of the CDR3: TGCGCCAGCAGTCTTTGGACGGATAACACCCAAGAGACCCAGTACTTC. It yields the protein CASSLWTDNTQETQYF.

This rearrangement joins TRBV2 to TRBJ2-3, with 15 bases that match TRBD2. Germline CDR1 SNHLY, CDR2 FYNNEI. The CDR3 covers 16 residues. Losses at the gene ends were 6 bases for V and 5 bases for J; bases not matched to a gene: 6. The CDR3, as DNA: TGTGCCAGCAGGATAGGACTAGCGGGAGGGAAAGATACGCAGTATTTT. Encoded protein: CASRIGLAGGKDTQYF. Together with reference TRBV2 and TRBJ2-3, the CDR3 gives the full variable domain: EPEVTQTPSHQVTQMGQEVILRCVPISNHLYFYWYRQILGQKVEFLVSFYNNEISEKSEIFDDQFSVERPDGSNFTLKIRSTKLEDSAMYFCASRIGLAGGKDTQYFGPGTRLTVL.

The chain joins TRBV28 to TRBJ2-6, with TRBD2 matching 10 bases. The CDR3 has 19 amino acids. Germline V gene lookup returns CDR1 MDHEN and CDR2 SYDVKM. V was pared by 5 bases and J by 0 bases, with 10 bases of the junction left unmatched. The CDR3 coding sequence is TGTGCCAGCAGTCGGATCCCACTAGCGGGACTCTCTGGGGCCAACGTCCTGACTTTC. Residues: CASSRIPLAGLSGANVLTF.

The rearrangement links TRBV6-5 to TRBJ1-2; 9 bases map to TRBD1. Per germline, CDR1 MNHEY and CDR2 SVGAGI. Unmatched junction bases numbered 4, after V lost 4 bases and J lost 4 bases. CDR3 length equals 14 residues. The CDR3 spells CASSSGTGSYGYTF. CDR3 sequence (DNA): TGTGCCAGCAGTTCCGGGACAGGGTCCTATGGCTACACCTTC.

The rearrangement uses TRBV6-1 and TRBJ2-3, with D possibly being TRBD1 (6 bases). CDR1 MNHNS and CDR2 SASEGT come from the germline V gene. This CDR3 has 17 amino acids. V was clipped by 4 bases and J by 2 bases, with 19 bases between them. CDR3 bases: TGTGCCAGCAGTGGGATACCCCCGGGACACCACACAGATACGCAGTATTTT. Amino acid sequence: CASSGIPPGHHTDTQYF.

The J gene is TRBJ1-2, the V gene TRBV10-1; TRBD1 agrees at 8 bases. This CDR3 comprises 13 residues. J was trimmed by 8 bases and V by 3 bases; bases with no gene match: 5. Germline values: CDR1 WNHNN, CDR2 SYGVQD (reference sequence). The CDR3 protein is CASSDRTGKGYTF. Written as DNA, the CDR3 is TGCGCCAGCAGTGACCGGACAGGGAAGGGCTACACCTTC.

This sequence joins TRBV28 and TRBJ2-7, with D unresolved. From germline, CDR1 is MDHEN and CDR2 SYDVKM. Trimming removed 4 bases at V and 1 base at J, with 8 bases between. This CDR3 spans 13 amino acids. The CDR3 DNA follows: TGTGCCAGCAGTTCCCTGGCTTCCTACGAGCAGTACTTC. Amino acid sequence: CASSSLASYEQYF.